This T cell receptor beta chain was documented in a study of shared clonotypes between healthy human individuals. Between the trimmed V and J ends, which lost 2 bases and 1 base, there was a span of 5 bases. The germline V gene encodes CDR1 GTSNPN and CDR2 SVGIG (reference sequence). CDR3 size: 12 residues. Positively selected for CCR7, the CD45RO-negative cells used as naive CD8 cells excluded terminally differentiated effector memory CD45RA+ cells. Concerning this clone itself: Other DNA variants within this sample encode the same CDR3.

The protocol was immunoSEQ multiplex PCR, while the TCRdb copy is restricted to in-frame clones and leaves out a portion. The table includes about 2 million clones, about 94% detected once. This receptor was obtained from a man between 18 and 35 years old in good health. The specimen sequenced was naive CD8+ T cells sorted from blood. The chain uses TRBV30 and TRBJ1-2; D gene unclear. The CDR3 DNA is TGTGCCTGGAGTCCGTTTAACTATGGCTACACCTTC. Protein product: CAWSPFNYGYTF.